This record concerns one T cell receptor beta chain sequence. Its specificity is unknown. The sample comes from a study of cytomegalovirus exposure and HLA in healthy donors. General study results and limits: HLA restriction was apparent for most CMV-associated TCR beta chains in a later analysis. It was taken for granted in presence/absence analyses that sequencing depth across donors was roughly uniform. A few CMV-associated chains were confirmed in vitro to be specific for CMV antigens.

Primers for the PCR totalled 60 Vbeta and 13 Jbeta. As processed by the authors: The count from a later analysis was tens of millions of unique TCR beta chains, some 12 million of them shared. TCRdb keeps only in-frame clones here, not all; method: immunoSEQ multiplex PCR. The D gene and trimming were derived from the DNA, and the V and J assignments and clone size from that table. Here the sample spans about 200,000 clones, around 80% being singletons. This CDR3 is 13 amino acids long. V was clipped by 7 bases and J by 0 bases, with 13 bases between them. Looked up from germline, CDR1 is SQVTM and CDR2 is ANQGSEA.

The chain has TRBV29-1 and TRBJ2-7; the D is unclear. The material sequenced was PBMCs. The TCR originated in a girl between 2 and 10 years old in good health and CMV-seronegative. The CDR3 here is CSAVAVSSYEQYF. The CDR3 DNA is TGCAGCGCAGTGGCGGTGAGCTCCTACGAGCAGTACTTC.